These T cell receptor beta chains were read from a single sample in a study of metastatic and nonmetastatic thyroid tumors. MiXCR re-clonotyped the PCR reads for TCRdb. The sample has tens of thousands of clones; around 9.9% are singletons. Sequences were obtained from blood. These receptor sequences come from a female donor with papillary thyroid cancer or a benign thyroid nodule (not recorded which). Some clones in this sample may be carry-over from other donors' samples. The CDR3 runs from the conserved cysteine through the conserved F or W. D genes are given only for firm matches. Only part of the rows carry a size: once, few, many, or a class if the clone is expanded.

>.|TRBV27|.|TRBJ2-3
CASSLSWDTDTQYF
TGTGCCAGCAGTTTATCGTGGGACACAGATACGCAGTATTTT
>.|TRBV20-1|.|TRBJ2-6
CSAREGSSGANVLTF
TGCAGTGCTAGGGAAGGAAGCTCTGGGGCCAACGTCCTGACTTTC
>many|TRBV29-1|TRBD2|TRBJ2-7
CSVPGTSGSYEQYF
TGCAGCGTCCCCGGGACTAGCGGCTCCTACGAGCAGTACTTC
>many|TRBV12-3/TRBV12-4|.|TRBJ2-1
CAIRGSGRPHEQFF
TGTGCCATCAGGGGGAGCGGGAGACCCCATGAGCAGTTCTTC
>many|TRBV10-3|.|TRBJ2-3
CAISDQGYGTDTQYF
TGTGCCATCAGTGATCAGGGCTACGGCACAGATACGCAGTATTTT
>.|TRBV6-6|.|TRBJ2-6
CASSSLWTGSSGANVLTF
TGTGCCAGCAGTTCCCTTTGGACGGGAAGCTCTGGGGCCAACGTCCTGACTTTC
>few|TRBV6-1|.|TRBJ2-3
CASREGGSTDTQYF
TGTGCCAGCAGGGAGGGTGGCAGCACAGATACGCAGTATTTT
>.|TRBV2|TRBD1|TRBJ1-5
CASKGQQDQPQHF
TGTGCCAGCAAGGGACAGCAGGATCAGCCCCAGCATTTT
>many|TRBV28|.|TRBJ2-2
CASSFYTFAVTGELFF
TGTGCCAGCAGTTTTTATACCTTCGCAGTCACCGGGGAGCTGTTTTTT
>many|TRBV10-2|.|TRBJ2-2
CASSENRFSNTGELFF
TGCGCCAGCAGTGAGAACAGGTTCTCGAACACCGGGGAGCTGTTTTTT
>.|TRBV7-2|.|TRBJ2-4
CASSLSDTRAKNIQYF
TGTGCCAGCAGCCTCTCGGACACTCGGGCCAAAAACATTCAGTACTTC
>medium-sized|TRBV6-1|TRBD1|TRBJ2-1
CASTRTGGYNEQFF
TGTGCCAGCACCCGGACAGGGGGCTACAATGAGCAGTTCTTC
>many|TRBV15|.|TRBJ2-5
CATSRETGNEETQYF
TGTGCCACCAGCAGAGAGACAGGAAACGAAGAGACCCAGTACTTC
>many|TRBV27|.|TRBJ1-4
CASSFEPWDEKLFF
TGTGCCAGCAGTTTCGAGCCCTGGGATGAAAAACTGTTTTTT
>many|TRBV12-5|TRBD1|TRBJ2-1
CASGFDRGRKMDNEQFF
TGTGCTAGTGGTTTTGACAGGGGAAGGAAAATGGACAATGAGCAGTTCTTC
>few|TRBV6-1|.|TRBJ1-3
CASSEIGTIYF
TGTGCCAGCAGTGAAATTGGCACCATATATTTT
>few|TRBV28|.|TRBJ2-7
CASSLFVQGEHYEQYF
TGTGCCAGCAGTTTATTCGTCCAGGGAGAGCACTACGAGCAGTACTTC
>many|TRBV9|.|TRBJ1-2
CASSLYNYGYTF
TGTGCCAGCAGCCTTTATAACTATGGCTACACCTTC
>many|TRBV4-2|.|TRBJ2-2
CASSQDPAGPGELFF
TGTGCCAGCAGCCAAGATCCAGCAGGCCCCGGGGAGCTGTTTTTT
>many|TRBV3-1|TRBD2|TRBJ2-3
CASSQVNGRAGDTQYF
TGTGCCAGCAGCCAAGTTAACGGGAGGGCCGGGGATACGCAGTATTTT
>few|TRBV18|TRBD2|TRBJ2-7
CASSSRPSGSLYEQYF
TGTGCCAGCTCATCTCGACCTAGCGGGAGTTTGTACGAGCAGTACTTC
>many|TRBV4-2|.|TRBJ1-2
CASSQNQGIIDGYTF
TGTGCCAGCAGCCAAAACCAGGGTATAATCGATGGCTACACCTTC
>many|TRBV29-1|.|TRBJ1-2
CSGLGGADYGYTF
TGCAGCGGCCTGGGCGGCGCAGACTATGGCTACACCTTC
>many|TRBV9|.|TRBJ2-1
CASSEGFHGNEQFF
TGTGCCAGCAGCGAGGGATTTCACGGGAATGAGCAGTTCTTC
>many|TRBV20-1|TRBD2|TRBJ2-7
CSAVAGVSNEQYF
TGCAGTGCTGTAGCGGGAGTTAGTAACGAGCAGTACTTC
>many|TRBV15|TRBD1|TRBJ1-2
CATSKPGQGNYGYTF
TGTGCCACCAGCAAACCGGGACAGGGGAACTATGGCTACACCTTC
>many|TRBV7-9|.|TRBJ2-5
CASSLGQGSPKTQYF
TGTGCCAGCAGCTTAGGGCAGGGGAGTCCGAAGACCCAGTACTTC
>many|TRBV12-3/TRBV12-4|.|TRBJ1-1
CASSFTANTEAFF
TGTGCCAGCAGTTTCACTGCAAACACTGAAGCTTTCTTT
>many|TRBV9|.|TRBJ2-1
CASSVVASYNEQFF
TGTGCCAGCAGCGTTGTCGCATCCTACAATGAGCAGTTCTTC
>few|TRBV9|.|TRBJ2-3
CASSVGWGLSDTQYF
TGTGCCAGCAGCGTAGGTTGGGGGCTGTCAGATACGCAGTATTTT
>many|TRBV5-1|TRBD2|TRBJ2-7
CASSVTATSGSPYEQYF
TGCGCCAGCAGCGTTACCGCAACTAGCGGGAGCCCCTACGAGCAGTACTTC
>.|TRBV29-1|TRBD2|TRBJ2-5
CSVEGWLAGGLGETQYF
TGCAGCGTTGAAGGTTGGCTAGCGGGAGGGTTGGGAGAGACCCAGTACTTC
>many|TRBV7-6|TRBD2|TRBJ2-3
CASQAGETDTQYF
TGTGCCAGCCAAGCGGGAGAGACAGATACGCAGTATTTT
>many|TRBV11-1|.|TRBJ2-1
CASSLLIGGLGNEQFF
TGTGCCAGCAGCTTGTTGATAGGTGGCCTCGGCAATGAGCAGTTCTTC
>many|TRBV11-2|.|TRBJ2-2
CASSFPGSANTGELFF
TGTGCCAGCAGCTTTCCGGGATCCGCGAACACCGGGGAGCTGTTTTTT
>many|TRBV4-1|.|TRBJ1-1
CASSQKSDGEAFF
TGCGCCAGCAGCCAAAAATCCGACGGGGAAGCTTTCTTT
>many|TRBV20-1|TRBD2|TRBJ2-1
CSAMRTSGSDNEQFF
TGCAGTGCTATGCGGACTAGCGGGAGTGACAATGAGCAGTTCTTC
>few|TRBV11-1|.|TRBJ2-5
CASSLARLSGHGQETQYF
TGTGCCAGCAGCTTAGCGCGTCTTTCTGGACACGGACAAGAGACCCAGTACTTC
>.|TRBV5-1|TRBD1|TRBJ1-1
CASITVQGTNTEAFF
TGCGCCAGCATCACGGTACAGGGGACGAACACTGAAGCTTTCTTT
>many|TRBV18|TRBD1|TRBJ2-3
CASSPPGQAMTQYF
TGTGCCAGCTCACCGCCGGGACAGGCAATGACGCAGTATTTT
>.|TRBV12-3/TRBV12-4|.|TRBJ2-6
CASSFLGGGSVANVLTF
TGTGCCAGCAGTTTTTTGGGTGGAGGGAGCGTGGCCAACGTCCTGACTTTC
>many|TRBV3-1|.|TRBJ2-1
CASTSSIGQLYEQFF
TGTGCCAGCACCTCCTCCATAGGACAGTTGTATGAGCAGTTCTTC
>many|TRBV29-1|.|TRBJ1-3
CSVPSDTGNTIYF
TGCAGCGTTCCATCTGATACTGGAAACACCATATATTTT
>many|TRBV29-1|.|TRBJ2-5
CSVEGSIETQYF
TGCAGCGTTGAGGGTAGCATCGAGACCCAGTACTTC
>many|TRBV19|TRBD1|TRBJ1-1
CASSTGPGQPNTEAFF
TGTGCCAGTAGTACCGGTCCGGGACAGCCGAACACTGAAGCTTTCTTT
>many|TRBV25-1|TRBD1|TRBJ2-7
CASRGQATYEQYF
TGTGCCAGCAGAGGACAGGCGACCTACGAGCAGTACTTC
>many|TRBV20-1|.|TRBJ2-4
CSARGFLSLNIQYF
TGCAGTGCTAGAGGGTTCTTAAGTTTGAACATTCAGTACTTC
>few|TRBV19|TRBD1|TRBJ2-2
CASSNRGRTGELFF
TGTGCCAGTAGCAACAGGGGGCGCACCGGGGAGCTGTTTTTT
>many|TRBV28|.|TRBJ1-3
CASSFQSSGNTIYF
TGTGCCAGCAGTTTTCAAAGCTCTGGAAACACCATATATTTT
>many|TRBV30|.|TRBJ2-3
CAWKMGFATDTQYF
TGTGCCTGGAAGATGGGTTTTGCGACAGATACGCAGTATTTT
>few|TRBV20-1|.|TRBJ2-1
CSAGGTGYNEQFF
TGCAGTGCCGGCGGGACCGGCTACAATGAGCAGTTCTTC
>few|TRBV6-2/TRBV6-3|.|TRBJ1-5
CASSYLVGGHHPEHF
TGTGCCAGCAGTTACCTGGTAGGGGGGCATCATCCCGAGCATTTT
>many|TRBV19|.|TRBJ1-2
CASSMSFNSYYGYTF
TGTGCCAGTAGTATGAGTTTCAATAGCTACTATGGCTACACCTTC
>.|TRBV5-6|.|TRBJ2-1
CASSLGDNEQFF
TGTGCCAGCAGCTTGGGCGACAATGAGCAGTTCTTC
>many|TRBV10-3|TRBD2|TRBJ2-7
CAISESGLAGEYEQYF
TGTGCCATCAGTGAGTCAGGACTAGCGGGAGAGTACGAGCAGTACTTC